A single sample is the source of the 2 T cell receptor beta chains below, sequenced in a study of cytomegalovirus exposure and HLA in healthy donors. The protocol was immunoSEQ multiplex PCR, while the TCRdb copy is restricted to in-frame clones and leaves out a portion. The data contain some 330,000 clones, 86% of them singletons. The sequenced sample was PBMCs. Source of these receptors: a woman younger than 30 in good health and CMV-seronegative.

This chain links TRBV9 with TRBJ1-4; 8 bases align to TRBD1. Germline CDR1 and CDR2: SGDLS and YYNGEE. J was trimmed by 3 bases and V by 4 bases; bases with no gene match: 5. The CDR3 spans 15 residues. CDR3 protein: CASSPGGGANEKLFF. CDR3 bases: TGTGCCAGCAGCCCAGGGGGCGGGGCTAATGAAAAACTGTTTTTT.

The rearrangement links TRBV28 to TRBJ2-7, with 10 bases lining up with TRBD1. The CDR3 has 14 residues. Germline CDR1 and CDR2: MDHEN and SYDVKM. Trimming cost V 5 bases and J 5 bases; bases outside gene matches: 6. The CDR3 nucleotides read TGTGCCAGCAGTCGGGGGACAGGGGTGAACGAGCAGTACTTC. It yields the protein CASSRGTGVNEQYF. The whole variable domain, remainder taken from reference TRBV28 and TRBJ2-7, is DVKVTQSSRYLVKRTGEKVFLECVQDMDHENMFWYRQDPGLGLRLIYFSYDVKMKEKGDIPEGYSVSREKKERFSLILESASTNQTSMYLCASSRGTGVNEQYFGPGTRLTVT.